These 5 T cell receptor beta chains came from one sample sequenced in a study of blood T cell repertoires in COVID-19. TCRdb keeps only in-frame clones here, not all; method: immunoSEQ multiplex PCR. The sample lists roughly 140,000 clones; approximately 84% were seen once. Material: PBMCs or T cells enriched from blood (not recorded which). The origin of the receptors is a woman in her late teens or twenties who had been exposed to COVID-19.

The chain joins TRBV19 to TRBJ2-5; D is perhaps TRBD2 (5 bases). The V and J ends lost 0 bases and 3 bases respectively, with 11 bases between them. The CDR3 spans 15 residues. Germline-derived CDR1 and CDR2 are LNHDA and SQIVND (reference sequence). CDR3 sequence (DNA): TGTGCCAGTAGTATAGATCTTGTTAGCGAAGAGACCCAGTACTTC. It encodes CASSIDLVSEETQYF.

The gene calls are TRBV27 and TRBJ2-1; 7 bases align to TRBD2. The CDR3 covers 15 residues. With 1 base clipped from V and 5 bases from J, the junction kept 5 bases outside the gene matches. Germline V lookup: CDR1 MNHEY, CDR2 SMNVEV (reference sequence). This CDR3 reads CASSLLASGNNEQFF. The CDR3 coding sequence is TGTGCCAGCAGTTTATTGGCTAGCGGAAACAATGAGCAGTTCTTC.

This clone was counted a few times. The CDR3 here is CASSLAGQQGGNQPQHF. In DNA, the CDR3 is TGTGCCAGCAGCTTAGCAGGACAGCAGGGAGGCAATCAGCCCCAGCATTTT. V usage is TRBV11-2 and J usage is TRBJ1-5, with D maybe TRBD1 (6 bases). Germline CDR1 and CDR2: SGHAT and FQNNGV. There are 17 residues in the CDR3. The V end was cut by 1 base, the J end by 2 bases, with 15 bases between.

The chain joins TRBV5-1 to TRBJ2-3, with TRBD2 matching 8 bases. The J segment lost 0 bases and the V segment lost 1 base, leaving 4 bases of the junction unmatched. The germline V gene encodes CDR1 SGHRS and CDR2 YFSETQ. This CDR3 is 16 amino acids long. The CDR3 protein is CASSLLASGSTDTQYF. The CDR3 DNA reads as TGCGCCAGCAGCTTGTTGGCTAGCGGGAGCACAGATACGCAGTATTTT.

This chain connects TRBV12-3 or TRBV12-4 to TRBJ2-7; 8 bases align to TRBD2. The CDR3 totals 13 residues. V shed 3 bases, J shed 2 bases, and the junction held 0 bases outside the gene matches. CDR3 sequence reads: CASSFGGAYEQYF. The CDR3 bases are TGTGCCAGCAGTTTCGGGGGGGCCTACGAGCAGTACTTC.